This T cell receptor beta chain appears in the sequencing data of a study of regulatory T cells in long-lasting Graves disease. Broader study findings: Clonotypes that were public and shared totalled around 2,700 in persistent patients versus 966 in new patients.

The time point is: newly diagnosed GD, antithyroid drugs for less than 3 months. With RNA extracted from PBMCs as input, the TCR library was made. American Thyroid Association guidelines defined Graves' disease diagnosis. This clonotype appeared many times. The antigen remains undetermined. iRepertoire HTBI primers and Arm-PCR of CDR3 regions built TCR beta libraries. Methods used by the authors: The identification of 62 TRBV and roughly 14 TRBJ segments was made across samples. TCRdb used MiXCR to reprocess the multiplex PCR reads, holding one entry per CDR3 protein. These V and J calls are TCRdb output, not the study's own analysis. The sample has a few hundred thousand distinct CDR3 sequences; over 20% are singletons. The TCR originated in a female donor with Graves disease. Sequencing used peripheral blood mononuclear cells (PBMCs), obtained at new diagnosis, from a patient treated with antithyroid drugs.

CDR3 region: CASSFGLTDSLTTNEKLFF. The CDR3 DNA follows: TGTGCCAGCAGCTTCGGCCTAACCGACAGCCTCACAACTAATGAAAAACTGTTTTTT. The chain links TRBV5-5 to TRBJ1-4; D is possibly TRBD1 (5 bases). Germline V lookup: CDR1 SGHKS, CDR2 YYEKEE (reference sequence). V shed 2 bases and J shed 0 bases, with 20 bases lying between them. The CDR3 is made up of 19 amino acids.